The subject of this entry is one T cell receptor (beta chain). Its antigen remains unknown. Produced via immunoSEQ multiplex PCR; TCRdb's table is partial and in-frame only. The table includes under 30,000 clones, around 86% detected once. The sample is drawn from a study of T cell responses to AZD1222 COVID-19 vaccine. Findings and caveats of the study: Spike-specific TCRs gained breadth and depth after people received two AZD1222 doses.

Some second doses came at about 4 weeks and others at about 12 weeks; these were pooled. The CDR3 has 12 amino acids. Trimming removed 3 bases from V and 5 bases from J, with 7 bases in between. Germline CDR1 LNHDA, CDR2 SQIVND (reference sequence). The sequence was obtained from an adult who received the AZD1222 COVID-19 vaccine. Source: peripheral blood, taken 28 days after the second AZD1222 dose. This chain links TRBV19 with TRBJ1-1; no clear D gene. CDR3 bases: TGTGCCAGTAGTATCCGGTGGACTGAAGCTTTCTTT. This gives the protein CASSIRWTEAFF.